This T cell receptor beta chain came from a study of blood T cell repertoires in COVID-19. Study overall: T cells, B-cell-depleted T cells, or PBMCs supplied cDNA or gDNA.

This clone has only one observation. Study processing details: The assay estimated nucleated cells by amplifying reference gene primers. The repertoire was sequenced with immunoSEQ multiplex PCR; TCRdb's copy has only in-frame clones and lacks some. V and J calls and clone size follow that table, whereas D and trimming were derived from the DNA. The sample has 150,000 to 200,000 clones, around nine tenths seen once. The sequence was collected from a man younger than 30 with active or convalescent COVID-19. Sequenced: peripheral blood.

The CDR3 DNA is TGTGCCAGCAGTGAGGGACTAGCGGAGGGGATTGACACCGGGGAGCTGTTTTTT. Translated: CASSEGLAEGIDTGELFF. This chain connects TRBV6-1 to TRBJ2-2; 11 bases align to TRBD2. The CDR3 runs 18 residues. The germline CDR1 and CDR2 sequences are MNHNS and SASEGT. The V segment lost 3 bases and the J segment 3 bases; nucleotides outside the gene matches: 9.